This is a list of T cell receptor beta chains from one sample in a study of blood T cell repertoires in COVID-19. Here immunoSEQ multiplex PCR was the method, and the copy in TCRdb shows in-frame clones only, minus some. The sample yields around 290,000 clones, about 89% seen once. The sample comprised peripheral blood. These TCRs come from a middle-aged man with acute or convalescent COVID-19. Both conserved end residues are part of each CDR3. A D gene is named only where the DNA matches it firmly. Size is omitted from some rows. Given values are once, few, many or a class for expanded clones.

D: TRBD1; V: TRBV5-6; J: TRBJ1-2; size: .; CDR3: CASSFGLTGGIIPYGYTF; DNA: TGTGCCAGCAGCTTCGGACTTACAGGGGGAATTATCCCCTATGGCTACACCTTC
D: .; V: TRBV19; J: TRBJ2-6; size: few; CDR3: CATSESGANVLTF; DNA: TGTGCCACCTCAGAATCTGGGGCCAACGTCCTGACTTTC
D: TRBD1; V: TRBV27; J: TRBJ1-6; size: .; CDR3: CASSSGTGFNSPLHF; DNA: TGTGCCAGCAGTTCCGGGACAGGCTTTAATTCACCCCTCCACTTT
D: .; V: TRBV5-1; J: TRBJ1-4; size: .; CDR3: CASSPNLLRERNEKLFF; DNA: TGCGCCAGCAGCCCTAATCTTCTCCGGGAGCGGAATGAAAAACTGTTTTTT
D: .; V: TRBV6-5; J: TRBJ1-1; size: .; CDR3: CASSPRGDTEAFF; DNA: TGTGCCAGCAGTCCCCGGGGGGACACTGAAGCTTTCTTT
D: .; V: TRBV13; J: TRBJ2-2; size: .; CDR3: CASSTYRVGELFF; DNA: TGTGCCAGCAGCACTTACAGGGTCGGGGAGCTGTTTTTT
D: TRBD1; V: TRBV6-6; J: TRBJ1-1; size: .; CDR3: CASTASAIDRAEAFF; DNA: TGTGCCAGCACCGCGTCGGCCATCGACAGGGCTGAAGCTTTCTTT
D: .; V: TRBV10-3; J: TRBJ1-1; size: .; CDR3: CAISEIRHGGTEAFF; DNA: TGTGCCATCAGTGAGATCCGGCACGGGGGCACTGAAGCTTTCTTT
D: .; V: TRBV30; J: TRBJ1-2; size: .; CDR3: CAWKGPGNYGYTF; DNA: TGTGCCTGGAAAGGACCGGGGAACTATGGCTACACCTTC
D: TRBD2; V: TRBV5-6; J: TRBJ2-3; size: .; CDR3: CASSSIAGGTDTQYF; DNA: TGTGCCAGCAGCTCGATAGCGGGGGGGACAGATACGCAGTATTTT
D: .; V: TRBV15; J: TRBJ2-2; size: .; CDR3: CATSRDQALRGGELFF; DNA: TGTGCCACCAGCAGAGATCAGGCCTTAAGGGGCGGGGAGCTGTTTTTT
D: TRBD1; V: TRBV9; J: TRBJ1-4; size: .; CDR3: CASSRGVWTGTDNEKLFF; DNA: TGTGCCAGCAGTCGCGGGGTTTGGACAGGGACCGATAATGAAAAACTGTTTTTT
D: .; V: TRBV7-2; J: TRBJ1-1; size: .; CDR3: CASRPHGGANTEAFF; DNA: TGTGCCAGCAGGCCCCACGGCGGGGCGAACACTGAAGCTTTCTTT
D: TRBD1; V: TRBV10-3; J: TRBJ2-7; size: .; CDR3: CAISEPRQGSDEQYF; DNA: TGTGCCATCAGTGAGCCCCGACAGGGCTCGGATGAGCAGTACTTC
D: .; V: TRBV4-1; J: TRBJ1-2; size: .; CDR3: CASSQGKIGGYGYTF; DNA: TGCGCCAGCAGCCAAGGGAAGATAGGGGGCTATGGCTACACCTTC
D: TRBD2; V: TRBV5-4; J: TRBJ2-7; size: .; CDR3: CASSSTGTSLYEQYF; DNA: TGTGCCAGCAGCTCGACCGGGACTAGTTTGTACGAGCAGTACTTC
D: .; V: TRBV30; J: TRBJ2-6; size: .; CDR3: CAWSGDTPSPGANVLTF; DNA: TGTGCCTGGAGTGGGGACACTCCTTCCCCCGGGGCCAACGTCCTGACTTTC
D: TRBD1; V: TRBV6-1; J: TRBJ2-2; size: .; CDR3: CASSEQGDTGELFF; DNA: TGTGCCAGCAGTGAACAGGGGGACACCGGGGAGCTGTTTTTT
D: TRBD1; V: TRBV7-3; J: TRBJ1-2; size: .; CDR3: CASSPGTGAGYTF; DNA: TGTGCCAGCAGCCCCGGGACAGGGGCAGGCTACACCTTC
D: .; V: TRBV9; J: TRBJ1-1; size: .; CDR3: CASSPRGMANTEAFF; DNA: TGTGCCAGCAGCCCCAGAGGGATGGCGAACACTGAAGCTTTCTTT
D: TRBD1; V: TRBV4-1; J: TRBJ2-7; size: .; CDR3: CASSRDSSYEQYF; DNA: TGCGCCAGCAGCCGGGACAGCTCCTACGAGCAGTACTTC
D: TRBD1; V: TRBV5-1; J: TRBJ1-3; size: .; CDR3: CASRLRQGAGNTIYF; DNA: TGCGCCAGCAGGTTGCGCCAGGGGGCTGGAAACACCATATATTTT
D: TRBD1; V: TRBV9; J: TRBJ1-4; size: .; CDR3: CASSTTWTGLGTEKLFF; DNA: TGTGCCAGCAGCACAACCTGGACAGGTCTAGGAACGGAAAAACTGTTTTTT
D: .; V: TRBV27; J: TRBJ2-2; size: .; CDR3: CASSVRLSRGELFF; DNA: TGTGCCAGCAGTGTACGCTTGTCGCGAGGGGAGCTGTTTTTT
D: TRBD2; V: TRBV25-1; J: TRBJ2-3; size: .; CDR3: CASSELSGLADTDTQYF; DNA: TGTGCCAGCAGTGAATTGAGTGGACTAGCGGACACAGATACGCAGTATTTT
D: .; V: TRBV13; J: TRBJ2-3; size: .; CDR3: CASSLDEPPGHTDTQYF; DNA: TGTGCCAGCAGCTTAGACGAGCCCCCGGGACACACAGATACGCAGTATTTT